This TCR beta chain stems from a study of blood T cell repertoires in COVID-19 (dated by TCRdb to about 2020). Study-level background: Samples from collaborators originated in the United States, Italy and Spain and spanned both the acute and convalescent phases of COVID-19. The prospective study material was composed of cDNA or gDNA derived from T cells, B-cell-depleted T cells, or PBMCs. Subjects who had been exposed to COVID-19, were actively infected with it, or had recovered from it provided the deeply sampled blood TCRbeta repertoires that made up the dataset. A freely available public database, intended as a resource for researchers studying the immune response to SARS-CoV-2, is where the repertoires were released. The samples were drawn from the first 160 participants of the ongoing ImmuneRACE study and from 950 to 1,500 subjects provided by 6 global collaborators. The sample metadata nearly always contained a de-identified subject ID, COVID-19 status, age in years and sex. Where HLA class I and class II types were available, the types were taken from metadata supplied by the sample provider, not from assay-based typing.

Comments on this clone: Which antigen it targets is not known. No base qualities exist here, and no much larger clone lies one base off it.

Each collaborating institution followed its own protocols to collect whole blood in K2EDTA tubes. For TCRbeta analysis, collaborators shipped samples as frozen whole blood, isolated PBMCs, or DNA extracted from either of those sample types. The immunoSEQ Assay, a bias-controlled multiplex PCR, was used to amplify TCRbeta CDR3 regions from genomic DNA. Per the original workflow: The number of nucleated cells in each sample was estimated by amplification of reference gene primers within the assay. To quantify the absolute abundance of each unique TCRbeta CDR3 rearrangement, sequence reads were collapsed and filtered. For each sample, productive Simpson clonality was calculated by taking the square root of Simpson's diversity index across productive rearrangements. TCRdb took this table from immuneACCESS and kept in-frame rearrangements with V and J called. Such tables lack part of the clones; where checked against another copy, unresolved V genes explain under half of the gap, and the rest is unexplained. V and J calls plus clone size are reproduced from that table; the DNA served to infer D and trimming. Across this sample there are some 60,000 clones, with around nine tenths seen only once. About 6% of the sample goes to the ten largest clones.

The germline V gene gives CDR1 as ENHRY and CDR2 as SYGVKD. From its cysteine to its phenylalanine, the CDR3 spans 11 amino acids. The kept DNA is CDR3 alone, 33 bases in frame from the first base. The junction shows trimming of 9 bases on V and 7 bases on J, plus 12 bases between the germline ends. The paper as a whole reports these results and caveats: The quantity of clinical and demographic metadata differed by source and by participant and was supplied without curation.

Sequencing was done on a sample of peripheral blood. The receptor's source is a human donor in a cohort sampled during active COVID-19. The V and J segments used are TRBV10-3 and TRBJ1-1; there is no confident call for the D gene. CDR3 reads: CAIRLGDEAFF. The nucleotide sequence reads TGTGCCATTAGACTGGGAGATGAAGCTTTCTTT.